This T cell receptor beta chain was obtained from a study of cytomegalovirus exposure and HLA in healthy donors. Turning to the study itself: Counted in an early data release were about 85 million unique TCRs from HLA-typed donors.

The CDR3 consists of 14 residues. Per germline, CDR1 MGHRA and CDR2 YSYEKL. V was clipped by 1 base and J by 7 bases, with 13 bases between them. The PCR contained 60 Vbeta and 13 Jbeta primers. Profiling relied on immunoSEQ multiplex PCR, and the TCRdb table lists in-frame clones only, not all of them. Among 60,000 to 90,000 clones listed, less than 75% were seen once. This clone was seen only once. Its antigen is unknown. Broader study findings: Beyond CMV serostatus, there was no information to go on about immune exposure. In a later analysis, TCR beta V- and J-gene trimming showed a link to a missense DCLRE1C variant.

Sample: PBMCs. The chain has TRBV4-1 and TRBJ1-1; a weak D match, TRBD1 (6 bases). The source is a man in his forties or fifties in good health and CMV-seropositive. As DNA, the CDR3 is TGCGCCAGCAGCCAAGTAGGGGGGGACCTTGAAGCTTTCTTT. As protein: CASSQVGGDLEAFF.